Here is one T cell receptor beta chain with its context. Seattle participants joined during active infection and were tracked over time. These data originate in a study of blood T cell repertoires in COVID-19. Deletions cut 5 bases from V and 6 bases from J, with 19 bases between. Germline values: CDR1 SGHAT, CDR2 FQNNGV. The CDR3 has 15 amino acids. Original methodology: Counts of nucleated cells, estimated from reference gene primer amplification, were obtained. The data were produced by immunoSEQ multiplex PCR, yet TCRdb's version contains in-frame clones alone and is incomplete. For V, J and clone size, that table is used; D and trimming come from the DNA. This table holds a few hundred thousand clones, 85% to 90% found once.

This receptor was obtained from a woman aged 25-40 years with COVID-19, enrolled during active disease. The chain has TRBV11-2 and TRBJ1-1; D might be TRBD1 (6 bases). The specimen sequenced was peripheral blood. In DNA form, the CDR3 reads TGTGCCAGCAGCCTGCACAGGGTGTTGGGCGCTGAAGCTTTCTTT. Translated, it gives CASSLHRVLGAEAFF.